This passage covers 30 T cell receptor beta chains from one sample sequenced in a study of cytomegalovirus exposure and HLA in healthy donors. In the PCR, 60 Vbeta and 13 Jbeta primers were used. Sequencing used immunoSEQ multiplex PCR; TCRdb keeps in-frame clones, though not all of them. The sample holds 120,000 to 150,000 clones; roughly four fifths are singletons and the top ten take 4% to 5%. Sequences were obtained from PBMCs. These TCRs come from a man aged 35 to 55 in good health and CMV-seropositive.

A few counts support this clone. The V call is TRBV6-5, the J call TRBJ1-1; D gene unclear. The CDR3 spans 14 residues. Germline V CDR1 and CDR2: MNHEY, SVGAGI. Trimming took 1 base from V and 1 from J, leaving 7 bases between them. Here the CDR3 DNA reads TGTGCCAGCAGTTACTGGACTGGGAACACTGAAGCTTTCTTT. Its translation is CASSYWTGNTEAFF.

This chain links TRBV5-4 with TRBJ1-2, with a possible D match to TRBD1 (6 bases). The V end lost 2 bases, the J end lost 8 bases, and 13 bases lay between the germline ends. The CDR3 extends over 13 amino acids. The germline CDR1 and CDR2 sequences are SGHNT and YYREEE (reference sequence). DNA of the CDR3: TGTGCCAGCAGCTTCCCGGTCACAGGGGGCTACACCTTC. This gives the protein CASSFPVTGGYTF.

This chain's CDR3 is CASSLTSGAGNEQFF. DNA of the CDR3: TGTGCCAGCAGTTTGACTAGCGGGGCCGGCAATGAGCAGTTCTTC. This sequence joins TRBV7-2 and TRBJ2-1; 11 positions agree with TRBD2. The CDR3 extends over 15 amino acids. V lost 6 bases, J lost 6 bases, and 7 bases stayed unmatched. Germline CDR1 is SGHTA and CDR2 is FQGNSA.

This sequence joins TRBV5-1 and TRBJ1-2; TRBD1 matches 8 bases. The germline V gene has CDR1 SGHRS and CDR2 YFSETQ. V lost 0 bases to trimming and J lost 7 bases; unmatched junction nucleotides: 11. This CDR3 has 16 residues. The CDR3 DNA sequence: TGCGCCAGCAGCTTGGCCGGGAGACAGGGGAGTTTTGGCTACACCTTC. As protein: CASSLAGRQGSFGYTF.

The gene calls are TRBV14 and TRBJ2-3; 16 nucleotides match TRBD2. The CDR3 loop spans 18 amino acids. The germline V gene has CDR1 SGHDN and CDR2 FVKESK. The ends lost 3 bases at V and 6 bases at J; junction bases unmatched: 9. CDR3 bases: TGTGCCAGCAGCCACGGGACTAGCGGGAGGGCCCCCATGGATACGCAGTATTTT. This encodes CASSHGTSGRAPMDTQYF. The full variable domain, completed using reference TRBV14 and TRBJ2-3, is EAGVTQFPSHSVIEKGQTVTLRCDPISGHDNLYWYRRVMGKEIKFLLHFVKESKQDESGMPNNRFLAERTGGTYSTLKVQPAELEDSGVYFCASSHGTSGRAPMDTQYFGPGTRLTVL.

The chain couples TRBV27 to TRBJ2-7; TRBD2 matches at 10 bases. After removal of 5 bases from V and 4 bases from J, the junction contained 8 bases not matched to a gene. The length of the CDR3 is 15 residues. CDR1 is MNHEY and CDR2 is SMNVEV in the germline V gene (reference sequence). For the CDR3, the DNA is TGTGCCAGCAGTCCACGGGCTAGCGGGAGTTACGAGCAGTACTTC. Translated: CASSPRASGSYEQYF.

V and J are TRBV7-2 and TRBJ1-5; 8 positions agree with TRBD1. The junction had 5 bases not matched to a gene; V was cut back by 5 bases and J by 2 bases. Germline lookup yields CDR1 SGHTA and CDR2 FQGNSA. This CDR3 is 15 amino acids long. In DNA, the CDR3 is TGTGCCAGCAGCCTCGACAGGGGTGGCAATCAGCCCCAGCATTTT. It is translated as CASSLDRGGNQPQHF.

The chain is built from TRBV9 and TRBJ2-5, with 7 bases aligning to TRBD1. The CDR3 runs 15 residues. Germline CDR1 SGDLS, CDR2 YYNGEE. J gave up 5 bases and V 4 bases, and 11 bases lay outside the gene matches. This CDR3 is CASSSRQGIGETQYF. CDR3 sequence (DNA): TGTGCCAGCAGCTCCCGACAGGGAATAGGGGAGACCCAGTACTTC. Full variable domain (remainder filled in from reference TRBV9 and TRBJ2-5): DSGVTQTPKHLITATGQRVTLRCSPRSGDLSVYWYQQSLDQGLQFLIQYYNGEERAKGNILERFSAQQFPDLHSELNLSSLELGDSALYFCASSSRQGIGETQYFGPGTRLLVL.

The J gene is TRBJ2-5, the V gene TRBV5-1, with 7 positions matching TRBD1. Germline CDR1 SGHRS, CDR2 YFSETQ. CDR3 length: 15 amino acids. J was trimmed by 5 bases and V by 0 bases; bases with no gene match: 7. CDR3 bases: TGCGCCAGCAGCTTGGCCCAGACAGGGCGGGAGACCCAGTACTTC. This encodes CASSLAQTGRETQYF.

This chain connects TRBV7-9 to TRBJ1-2; 7 nucleotides align to TRBD1. Germline trimming cut 4 bases from V and 5 bases from J; bases unmatched to any gene: 4. The CDR3 has 13 amino acids. The germline CDR1 and CDR2 sequences are SEHNR and FQNEAQ (reference sequence). The CDR3: CASSWAGGYGYTF. The DNA of the CDR3 is TGTGCCAGCAGCTGGGCAGGGGGGTATGGCTACACCTTC. Combining the CDR3 with reference TRBV7-9 and TRBJ1-2 gives the whole variable domain DTGVSQNPRHKITKRGQNVTFRCDPISEHNRLYWYRQTLGQGPEFLTYFQNEAQLEKSRLLSDRFSAERPKGSFSTLEIQRTEQGDSAMYLCASSWAGGYGYTFGSGTRLTVV.

The chain recombines TRBV2 with TRBJ2-7, with 7 bases matching TRBD2. In germline, CDR1 is SNHLY, CDR2 FYNNEI. Trimming removed 7 bases from V and 3 bases from J; junction bases left unmatched: 9. The CDR3 consists of 14 residues. In DNA form, the CDR3 reads TGTGCCAGCAACCGGGGGAGGGGCCTCTACGAGCAGTACTTC. Translation: CASNRGRGLYEQYF.

The chain is built from TRBV2 and TRBJ2-5; tentative D call: TRBD1 (6 bases). V lost 6 bases and J lost 1, with 15 bases in between. Per germline, CDR1 SNHLY and CDR2 FYNNEI. CDR3 length equals 15 residues. The CDR3 spells CASRPGTHFQETQYF. The CDR3 DNA is TGTGCCAGCAGGCCAGGGACACACTTCCAAGAGACCCAGTACTTC.

V and J are TRBV6-5 and TRBJ1-1; tentatively, D is TRBD1 (6 bases). This CDR3 has 14 amino acids. The germline V and J ends were trimmed by 0 bases and 2 bases, with 7 bases remaining between them. Germline V gene lookup returns CDR1 MNHEY and CDR2 SVGAGI. CDR3 sequence (DNA): TGTGCCAGCAGTTACTCGGACAGTAACACTGAAGCTTTCTTT. This sequence encodes CASSYSDSNTEAFF.

In this sample, this clone turned up once. The rearrangement uses TRBV19 and TRBJ2-7; D may be TRBD1 (5 bases). CDR3 size: 13 residues. V dropped 4 bases and J dropped 4 bases, with 11 bases sitting between them. The germline V gene has CDR1 LNHDA and CDR2 SQIVND (reference sequence). The CDR3 nucleotides read TGTGCCAGTAGTAACAGGCCCGGTTACGAGCAGTACTTC. It yields the protein CASSNRPGYEQYF.

This clone was seen only once. V is TRBV19 and J is TRBJ1-1; D is undetermined. Trimming left V 1 base short and J 1 base short, with 7 bases between. The CDR3 consists of 14 residues. Germline V lookup: CDR1 LNHDA, CDR2 SQIVND (reference sequence). CDR3 sequence (DNA): TGTGCCAGTAGTATAGGACACAAGAACACTGAAGCTTTCTTT. Translated, it gives CASSIGHKNTEAFF.

This clone was observed a handful of times. The chain combines TRBV7-8 with TRBJ1-2, with D perhaps matching TRBD1 (6 bases). The V end lost 0 bases, the J end lost 3 bases, and 17 bases lay between the germline ends. Germline V CDR1 and CDR2: SGHVS, FQNEAQ. CDR3 size: 17 residues. This CDR3 reads CASSLAQGTPGHYGYTF. Here the CDR3 DNA reads TGTGCCAGCAGCTTAGCGCAGGGGACCCCGGGGCACTATGGCTACACCTTC.

The V gene is TRBV5-4, the J gene TRBJ1-2, with a weak D call TRBD1 (5 bases). Trimming pared 4 bases from V and 8 bases from J, leaving 18 bases between. Germline lookup yields CDR1 SGHNT and CDR2 YYREEE (reference sequence). The CDR3 consists of 14 residues. The chain's CDR3 is CASSPGTNIGGYTF. CDR3 coding DNA: TGTGCCAGCAGCCCCGGGACTAACATCGGGGGCTACACCTTC. The full variable domain, in which reference TRBV5-4 and TRBJ1-2 provide the parts outside the CDR3, is ETGVTQSPTHLIKTRGQQVTLRCSSQSGHNTVSWYQQALGQGPQFIFQYYREEENGRGNFPPRFSGLQFPNYSSELNVNALELDDSALYLCASSPGTNIGGYTFGSGTRLTVV.

This chain joins TRBV5-6 and TRBJ1-5, with D maybe TRBD1 (6 bases). The V gene lost 1 base and the J gene lost 4 bases, with 15 bases spanning the gap. Germline CDR1 and CDR2: SGHDT and YYEEEE. The CDR3 is 16 amino acids. In nucleotides, the CDR3 is TGTGCCAGCAGCTTGTTCAGGGGCTCGGGGAATCAGCCCCAGCATTTT. Its translation is CASSLFRGSGNQPQHF. The whole variable domain, remainder taken from reference TRBV5-6 and TRBJ1-5, is DAGVTQSPTHLIKTRGQQVTLRCSPKSGHDTVSWYQQALGQGPQFIFQYYEEEERQRGNFPDRFSGHQFPNYSSELNVNALLLGDSALYLCASSLFRGSGNQPQHFGDGTRLSIL.

The chain couples TRBV12-5 to TRBJ2-7; a possible D gene is TRBD2 (5 bases). There are 16 residues in the CDR3. Germline CDR1 and CDR2: LGHNT and FRNRAP. Trimming took 4 bases from V and 4 from J, leaving 20 bases between them. The DNA for the CDR3 is TGTGCTAGTGGTTCTAACCCGGCGGGTTCCCTTTACGAGCAGTACTTC. It yields the protein CASGSNPAGSLYEQYF.

This rearrangement joins TRBV6-1 to TRBJ1-5; the D gene is possibly TRBD1 (5 bases). Looked up from germline, CDR1 is MNHNS and CDR2 is SASEGT. Trimming cost V 2 bases and J 1 base, with 15 bases left between them. This CDR3 spans 17 amino acids. The CDR3 loop reads CASSEWGWGRSNQPQHF. DNA for the CDR3: TGTGCCAGCAGTGAATGGGGTTGGGGGAGGAGCAATCAGCCCCAGCATTTT.

The CDR3 here is CASSEARGREQYF. CDR3 sequence (DNA): TGTGCCAGCAGTGAAGCCCGCGGGCGCGAGCAGTACTTC. J is TRBJ2-7 and V is TRBV6-1; maybe TRBD2 (5 bases). The CDR3 is 13 residues long. Germline V gives CDR1 MNHNS, CDR2 SASEGT. The V end was cut by 0 bases, the J end by 6 bases, with 9 bases between.

The chain links TRBV7-9 to TRBJ2-3; 8 nucleotides align to TRBD1. This CDR3 is 15 amino acids long. CDR1 and CDR2 from the germline V gene are SEHNR and FQNEAQ (reference sequence). With 4 bases clipped from V and 1 base from J, the junction kept 4 bases outside the gene matches. CDR3 loop: CASSSVDRGTDTQYF. The CDR3 DNA sequence: TGTGCCAGCAGCTCGGTGGACAGGGGCACAGATACGCAGTATTTT. The entire variable domain, with the rest obtained from reference TRBV7-9 and TRBJ2-3, is as follows: DTGVSQNPRHKITKRGQNVTFRCDPISEHNRLYWYRQTLGQGPEFLTYFQNEAQLEKSRLLSDRFSAERPKGSFSTLEIQRTEQGDSAMYLCASSSVDRGTDTQYFGPGTRLTVL.

The V and J genes are TRBV9 and TRBJ1-3; no firm D call. This CDR3 contains 15 residues. Germline values: CDR1 SGDLS, CDR2 YYNGEE. V was shortened by 5 bases and J by 0 bases, with 12 bases between the two germline ends. CDR3 region: CASSPLSHSGNTIYF. DNA of the CDR3: TGTGCCAGCAGTCCTCTAAGTCACTCTGGAAACACCATATATTTT.

The rearrangement uses TRBV7-9 and TRBJ1-5; 9 bases fit TRBD1. Trimming removed 4 bases from V and 3 bases from J; junction bases left unmatched: 4. Germline values: CDR1 SEHNR, CDR2 FQNEAQ (reference sequence). The CDR3 extends over 15 amino acids. The CDR3 DNA reads TGTGCCAGCAGCTCCGGGACAGGGTACAATCAGCCCCAGCATTTT. This gives the protein CASSSGTGYNQPQHF.

The chain joins TRBV6-5 to TRBJ1-4; possibly TRBD1 for D (5 bases). The CDR3 extends over 12 amino acids. Trimming cost V 6 bases and J 6 bases, with 8 bases left between them. Germline assignment: CDR1 MNHEY and CDR2 SVGAGI. For the CDR3, the DNA is TGTGCCAGCAGGGGGCCTCATGAAAAACTGTTTTTT. It encodes CASRGPHEKLFF.

The chain links TRBV5-4 to TRBJ2-1; 11 nucleotides agree with TRBD2. CDR1 and CDR2 from the germline V gene are SGHNT and YYREEE (reference sequence). This CDR3 region has 15 residues. Trimming took 4 bases from V and 10 from J; bases not matched to a gene: 10. The CDR3 loop is CASSPTLAGAREQFF. The CDR3 DNA reads TGTGCCAGCAGCCCAACACTAGCGGGAGCACGCGAGCAGTTCTTC.

V gene TRBV5-1 combines with J gene TRBJ1-1; the D gene is possibly TRBD1 (6 bases). This CDR3 has 14 residues. V was shortened by 0 bases and J by 5 bases, with 11 bases between the two germline ends. Germline values: CDR1 SGHRS, CDR2 YFSETQ. In DNA form, the CDR3 reads TGCGCCAGCAGCTTGGTAGGGGGAGGGACTGAAGCTTTCTTT. It yields the protein CASSLVGGGTEAFF.

The rearrangement uses TRBV19 and TRBJ1-2; maybe TRBD1 (5 bases). The V gene lost 5 bases and the J gene lost 4 bases, with 11 bases spanning the gap. The germline V gene encodes CDR1 LNHDA and CDR2 SQIVND (reference sequence). The CDR3 is made up of 13 amino acids. CDR3 protein: CASSQGNRYGYTF. As DNA, the CDR3 is TGTGCCAGTAGTCAGGGTAACCGCTATGGCTACACCTTC. The full variable domain, rest sourced from reference TRBV19 and TRBJ1-2, is DGGITQSPKYLFRKEGQNVTLSCEQNLNHDAMYWYRQDPGQGLRLIYYSQIVNDFQKGDIAEGYSVSREKKESFPLTVTSAQKNPTAFYLCASSQGNRYGYTFGSGTRLTVV.

The chain carries TRBV7-8 and TRBJ2-7, with D possibly TRBD1 on 7 matching bases. This CDR3 comprises 15 residues. Trimming left V 2 bases short and J 1 base short, with 12 bases between. The germline CDR1 and CDR2 sequences are SGHVS and FQNEAQ. The CDR3 loop is CASSLMAGGSYEQYF. CDR3 DNA: TGTGCCAGCAGCTTAATGGCAGGGGGGTCCTACGAGCAGTACTTC.

The chain uses TRBV5-4 and TRBJ2-7; D is possibly TRBD1 (5 bases). CDR3 length: 13 amino acids. Germline-derived CDR1 and CDR2 are SGHNT and YYREEE (reference sequence). Trimming shortened V by 2 bases and J by 4 bases, and 10 bases separated the two germline ends. CDR3 loop: CASSFSRDYEQYF. CDR3 DNA sequence: TGTGCCAGCAGCTTTAGCAGGGATTACGAGCAGTACTTC.